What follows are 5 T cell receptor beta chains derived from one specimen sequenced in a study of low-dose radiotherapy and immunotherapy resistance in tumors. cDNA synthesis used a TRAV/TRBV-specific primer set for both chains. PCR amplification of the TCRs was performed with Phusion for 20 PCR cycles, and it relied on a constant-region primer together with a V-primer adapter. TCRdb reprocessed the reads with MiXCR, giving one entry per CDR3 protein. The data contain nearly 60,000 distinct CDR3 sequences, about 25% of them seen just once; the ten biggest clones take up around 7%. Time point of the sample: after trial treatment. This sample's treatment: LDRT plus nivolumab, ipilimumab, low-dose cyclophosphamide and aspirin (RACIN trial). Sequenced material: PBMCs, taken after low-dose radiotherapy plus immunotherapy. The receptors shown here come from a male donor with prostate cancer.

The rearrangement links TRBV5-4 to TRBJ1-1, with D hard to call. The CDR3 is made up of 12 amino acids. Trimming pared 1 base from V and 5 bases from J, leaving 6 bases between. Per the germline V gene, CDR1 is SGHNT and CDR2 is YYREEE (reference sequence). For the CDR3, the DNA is TGTGCCAGCAGCTTGCCGGGTACTGAAGCTTTCTTT. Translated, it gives CASSLPGTEAFF.

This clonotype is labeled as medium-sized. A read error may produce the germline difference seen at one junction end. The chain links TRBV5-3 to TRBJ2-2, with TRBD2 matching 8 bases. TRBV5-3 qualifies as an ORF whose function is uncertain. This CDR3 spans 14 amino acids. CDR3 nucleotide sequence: TGCGCCAGCCGGGAGGGACTCATCACCGGGGAGCTGTTTTTT. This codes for CASREGLITGELFF.

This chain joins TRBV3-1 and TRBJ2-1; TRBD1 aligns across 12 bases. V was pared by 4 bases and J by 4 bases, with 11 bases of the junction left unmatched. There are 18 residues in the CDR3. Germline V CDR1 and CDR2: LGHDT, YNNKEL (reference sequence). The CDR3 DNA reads TGTGCCAGCAGCCCCGTCCCGGGACAGGGGGCGAGATACAATGAGCAGTTCTTC. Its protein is CASSPVPGQGARYNEQFF.

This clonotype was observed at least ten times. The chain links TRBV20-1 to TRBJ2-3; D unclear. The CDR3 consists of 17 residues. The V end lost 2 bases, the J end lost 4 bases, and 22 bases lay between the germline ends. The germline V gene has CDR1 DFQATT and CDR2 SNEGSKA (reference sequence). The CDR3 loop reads CSARSTPTITRADTQYF. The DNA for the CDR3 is TGCAGTGCTAGATCGACTCCGACCATTACTCGGGCAGATACGCAGTATTTT.

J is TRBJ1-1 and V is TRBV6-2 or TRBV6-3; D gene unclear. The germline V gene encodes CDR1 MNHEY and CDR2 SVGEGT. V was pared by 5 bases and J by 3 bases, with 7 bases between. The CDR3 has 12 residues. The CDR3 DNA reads TGTGCCAGCAGTGTGGTGGACACTGAAGCTTTCTTT. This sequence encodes CASSVVDTEAFF.